The entry that follows covers one T cell receptor (beta chain) sequence. This entry is derived from a study of human T cells and chemical hapten exposure. TCRdb processed the RACE reads anew with MiXCR; each CDR3 protein has one entry. Of more than 80,000 distinct CDR3 sequences listed, roughly 12% are singletons. This CDR3 comprises 14 residues. V was pared by 3 bases and J by 6 bases, with 14 bases between. Germline-derived CDR1 and CDR2 are SGHRS and YFSETQ. Time point here: pre-sensitization, week 0. Treatment: therapeutic diphenylcyclopropenone sensitization with weekly scalp DPC. Before extraction, the whole blood was not fractionated, and total RNA was taken from it.

This clonotype originated in a woman in her fifties or sixties with alopecia areata. Some clones in this sample may be carry-over from other donors' samples. J is TRBJ2-3 and V is TRBV5-1; possibly TRBD2 for D (6 bases). The specimen was whole blood, collected in connection with sensitization to the hapten diphenylcyclopropenone (DPC). The CDR3 is CASSSGTADDTQYF. As DNA, the CDR3 is TGCGCCAGCAGCTCTGGGACTGCTGACGATACGCAGTATTTT.